This TCR beta chain was retrieved from a study of technical replicates of blood from a handful of donors. The data were produced by immunoSEQ multiplex PCR, yet TCRdb's version contains in-frame clones alone and is incomplete. The top ten clones hold approximately 4.8% of a sample with 55,000 to 75,000 clones, around 88% of them seen once. Germline V CDR1 and CDR2: SGHTA, FQGNSA. This CDR3 has 14 amino acids. The ends were cut back, 5 bases at V and 4 bases at J, with 12 bases in the middle. This chain joins TRBV7-2 and TRBJ2-1; D perhaps matches TRBD2 (5 bases). The sequencing sample was made of PBMCs. The sequence was obtained from a human donor in good health. Some clones in this sample may be carry-over from other donors' samples. The CDR3 loop reads CASSPPLVYNEQFF. The CDR3 DNA is TGTGCCAGCAGCCCCCCACTAGTTTACAATGAGCAGTTCTTC.